This entry lists 27 T cell receptor beta chains sequenced from one sample in a study of Graves' ophthalmopathy and Graves' hyperthyroidism. RNA transcripts served as template for amplifying TCR beta CDR3 sequences. RT-PCR with HTBI primers came first, then second-round multiplex PCR. TCRdb re-called the multiplex PCR reads through MiXCR, storing one row per CDR3 protein. The sample consists of about 620,000 distinct CDR3 sequences, around a fifth of them appearing once. Sequenced sample: peripheral blood. Receptors originate from a woman under 30 with stable Graves' hyperthyroidism. Some clones in this sample may be carry-over from other donors' samples.

This clonotype was found many times. The chain is built from TRBV12-3 or TRBV12-4 and TRBJ2-7; D unclear. V dropped 5 bases and J dropped 2 bases, with 10 bases sitting between them. The CDR3 loop spans 13 amino acids. CDR3 amino acids: CASSPKGPYEQYF. As DNA, the CDR3 is TGTGCCAGCAGTCCTAAGGGTCCCTACGAGCAGTACTTC.

This clonotype turned up a few times. The V call is TRBV28, the J call TRBJ2-5, with TRBD2 identical over 9 bases. Germline V lookup: CDR1 MDHEN, CDR2 SYDVKM. The V gene end was trimmed by 6 bases and the J gene end by 2 bases; junction bases not matched to a gene: 7. The CDR3 extends over 15 amino acids. The DNA for the CDR3 is TGTGCCAGCAGCTTTAGCGGGGGACCGCAAGAGACCCAGTACTTC. Protein product: CASSFSGGPQETQYF.

This clonotype has at least ten counts. The chain joins TRBV20-1 to TRBJ1-2; 7 bases fit TRBD1. Germline assignment: CDR1 DFQATT and CDR2 SNEGSKA (reference sequence). The CDR3 is 18 residues long. The junction had 21 bases not matched to a gene; V was cut back by 2 bases and J by 6 bases. The CDR3 sequence is CSARRFWWDSSNPHGYTF. CDR3 nucleotides: TGCAGTGCTAGAAGGTTTTGGTGGGACAGTTCCAATCCACATGGCTACACCTTC.

About this clonotype: At one boundary the junction diverges from the germline segment, which might be a read error. The rearrangement links TRBV6-1 to TRBJ1-5, with D maybe TRBD1 (6 bases). Germline V gene sequence: CDR1 MNHNS, CDR2 SASEGT. The CDR3 consists of 11 residues. CDR3 in DNA: TGTGCCAGCAGTGGAGGACAGTCCCAACATTTT. It is translated as CASSGGQSQHF.

This clonotype was observed at least ten times. The V and J genes are TRBV5-1 and TRBJ1-2; D ambiguous. CDR1 SGHRS and CDR2 YFSETQ come from the germline V gene. V lost 4 bases and J 2 bases, leaving 9 bases between the germline ends. The CDR3 has 13 residues. The CDR3 region has the DNA TGCGCCAGCAGCCGCTCGGACAACTATGGCTACACCTTC. It specifies CASSRSDNYGYTF.

A note on this clonotype: One junction end does not reproduce the germline sequence, and a read error may be involved. This rearrangement joins TRBV6-1 to TRBJ2-2; TRBD1 agrees at 11 bases. Germline V gives CDR1 MNHNS, CDR2 SASEGT. The CDR3 is 15 amino acids. The CDR3 nucleotides are TGTGCCAGCAGAAGGGACAGGGGGAACACCGGGGAGCTGCTTTTT. Protein: CASRRDRGNTGELLF.

This clonotype was seen many times. The chain links TRBV28 to TRBJ2-7, with 7 bases identical to TRBD1. This CDR3 has 13 amino acids. Per the germline V gene, CDR1 is MDHEN and CDR2 is SYDVKM. The V and J ends lost 7 bases and 0 bases, in that order; junction bases with no gene match: 3. The CDR3 sequence is CASIGDSSYEQYF. CDR3 sequence (DNA): TGTGCCAGCATCGGGGACAGCTCCTACGAGCAGTACTTC.

The chain has TRBV6-4 and TRBJ1-4; a weak D match, TRBD1 (5 bases). CDR1 MRHNA and CDR2 SNTAGT come from the germline V gene. This CDR3 is built from 14 residues. Trimming took 6 bases from V and 6 from J, leaving 14 bases between them. The CDR3 region is CASSPEDSYEKLFF. The CDR3 nucleotides are TGTGCCAGCAGCCCTGAAGACAGTTATGAAAAACTGTTTTTT.

About this clonotype itself: A much larger clone differs from this one at a single base, so this may be a read error. The rearrangement uses TRBV24-1 and TRBJ1-2; D not certain. The CDR3 sequence is 10 residues long. Germline lookup yields CDR1 KGHDR and CDR2 SFDVKD. CDR3: CATFSSGYSF. The CDR3 region has the DNA TGTGCCACCTTTTCGAGCGGCTACAGCTTC.

This clonotype was seen at least ten times. The genes are TRBV6-1 and TRBJ1-1; no clear D gene. The V end was cut by 10 bases, the J end by 12 bases, with 24 bases between. The CDR3 has 13 residues. Germline loops: CDR1 MNHNS, CDR2 SASEGT. The CDR3, as DNA: TGTGCCACAGTCCTTCCACACGGCGGGTTGACTTTCTTT. Protein sequence: CATVLPHGGLTFF.

This clonotype was observed many times. The gene calls are TRBV12-3 or TRBV12-4 and TRBJ2-2; TRBD1 might be the D (5 bases). The CDR3 contains 15 residues. Between the trimmed V and J ends, which lost 6 bases and 7 bases, there was a span of 18 bases. CDR3 sequence reads: CASRTQKDILGELFF. The DNA for the CDR3 is TGTGCCAGCAGAACCCAGAAGGACATCCTCGGGGAGCTGTTTTTT.

The sample holds a few counts of this clonotype. The chain combines TRBV20-1 with TRBJ2-7; 9 nucleotides align to TRBD2. This CDR3 has 14 amino acids. The junction had 2 bases not matched to a gene; V was cut back by 2 bases and J by 0 bases. CDR1 DFQATT and CDR2 SNEGSKA come from the germline V gene (reference sequence). The CDR3 region is CSARLAGSSYEQYF. In nucleotides, the CDR3 is TGCAGTGCTAGACTAGCGGGGAGCTCCTACGAGCAGTACTTC.

At least ten counts were recorded for this clonotype. The gene calls are TRBV6-1 and TRBJ1-2; D is perhaps TRBD1 (6 bases). V lost 1 base, J lost 4 bases, and 10 bases lay in between. CDR3 length equals 14 residues. The germline gives CDR1 MNHNS, CDR2 SASEGT. The CDR3 protein is CASSEGGGFYGYTF. The CDR3 DNA sequence: TGTGCCAGCAGTGAAGGAGGGGGTTTCTATGGCTACACCTTC.

This clonotype has more than one count but fewer than ten. This sequence joins TRBV6-1 and TRBJ2-5, with 10 bases that match TRBD1. The CDR3 runs 15 residues. CDR1 and CDR2 from the germline V gene are MNHNS and SASEGT. The junction had 7 bases not matched to a gene; V was cut back by 4 bases and J by 5 bases. CDR3: CASSGPGTGDETQYF. CDR3 nucleotide sequence: TGTGCCAGCAGTGGACCTGGGACAGGGGATGAGACCCAGTACTTC.

This clonotype has a handful of counts. V usage is TRBV4-2 and J usage is TRBJ1-1, with D possibly TRBD1 on 6 matching bases. Germline lookup yields CDR1 LGHNA and CDR2 YNFKEQ. The CDR3 is 13 amino acids. The V end was cut by 8 bases, the J end by 4 bases, with 14 bases between. CDR3 coding DNA: TGTGCCAGCGGAAAGGGGGGGGGCACTGAAGCTTTCTTT. Translated, it gives CASGKGGGTEAFF.

This clonotype was seen only a few times. This chain uses TRBV6-1 with TRBJ1-5; D unresolved. Germline V gene sequence: CDR1 MNHNS, CDR2 SASEGT. The CDR3 runs 16 residues. The V end lost 2 bases, the J end lost 1 base, and 12 bases lay between the germline ends. The CDR3 spells CASSEHTGRSNQPQHF. In DNA form, the CDR3 reads TGTGCCAGCAGTGAACATACGGGAAGAAGCAATCAGCCCCAGCATTTT.

This clonotype was recorded at least ten times. J is TRBJ2-7 and V is TRBV12-3 or TRBV12-4, with TRBD1 matching 12 bases. Losses at the gene ends were 7 bases for V and 7 bases for J; bases not matched to a gene: 8. The length of the CDR3 is 14 residues. This CDR3 is CASTTGQGAREQYF. CDR3 in DNA: TGTGCCAGCACCACGGGACAGGGGGCGAGGGAGCAGTACTTC.

The V and J genes are TRBV7-9 and TRBJ1-1; D uncertain. Germline values: CDR1 SEHNR, CDR2 FQNEAQ (reference sequence). The CDR3 covers 15 residues. Between the trimmed V and J ends, which lost 1 base and 0 bases, there was a span of 9 bases. The CDR3 loop is CASSLGSSVNTEAFF. The CDR3 nucleotides are TGTGCCAGCAGCTTAGGGTCGTCGGTGAACACTGAAGCTTTCTTT. The full variable domain, in which reference TRBV7-9 and TRBJ1-1 provide the parts outside the CDR3, is DTGVSQNPRHKITKRGQNVTFRCDPISEHNRLYWYRQTLGQGPEFLTYFQNEAQLEKSRLLSDRFSAERPKGSFSTLEIQRTEQGDSAMYLCASSLGSSVNTEAFFGQGTRLTVV.

This clonotype was seen repeatedly, ten times or more. The rearrangement uses TRBV9 and TRBJ1-1, with 7 bases lining up with TRBD1. Germline CDR1 is SGDLS and CDR2 is YYNGEE. CDR3 length equals 15 residues. V was clipped by 2 bases and J by 4 bases; unmatched bases: 8. CDR3 residues: CASSVMDRLSTEAFF. The CDR3 bases are TGTGCCAGCAGCGTGATGGACAGGCTAAGCACTGAAGCTTTCTTT.

This clonotype has ten or more counts. V usage is TRBV5-1 and J usage is TRBJ2-7; maybe TRBD2 (5 bases). The length of the CDR3 is 15 residues. V lost 7 bases to trimming and J lost 0 bases, with 17 bases between them. Per germline, CDR1 SGHRS and CDR2 YFSETQ. The CDR3 DNA reads as TGCGCCAGCCGTAATGAGGGCTTAGGCTCCTACGAGCAGTACTTC. Protein: CASRNEGLGSYEQYF.

This clonotype was detected a few times. This chain uses TRBV7-8 with TRBJ1-1; D possibly corresponds to TRBD1 (5 bases). The CDR3 is made up of 13 amino acids. The germline V gene encodes CDR1 SGHVS and CDR2 FQNEAQ. Trimming shortened V by 5 bases and J by 7 bases, and 14 bases separated the two germline ends. This CDR3 reads CASSRQSQGEAFF. Written as DNA, the CDR3 is TGTGCCAGCAGCCGCCAGTCCCAGGGTGAAGCTTTCTTT.

Many counts were recorded for this clonotype. The genes are TRBV12-3 or TRBV12-4 and TRBJ2-2, with D possibly being TRBD1 or TRBD2 (5 bases each). The ends were cut back, 6 bases at V and 3 bases at J, with 17 bases in the middle. CDR3 length: 16 residues. In DNA form, the CDR3 reads TGTGCCAGCAGCTCTCTATACGGGACGCACACCGGGGAGCTGTTTTTT. This codes for CASSSLYGTHTGELFF.

This chain joins TRBV20-1 and TRBJ1-1, with D unclear. The CDR3 totals 12 residues. Germline CDR1 reads DFQATT; CDR2 reads SNEGSKA (reference sequence). Trimming stripped 2 bases from V and 1 base from J, with 5 bases between. CDR3 bases: TGCAGTGCTAGATCAGCGAACACTGAAGCTTTCTTT. This sequence encodes CSARSANTEAFF.

V gene TRBV7-8 combines with J gene TRBJ2-5; TRBD2 agrees at 7 bases. V gave up 2 bases and J gave up 6 bases; unmatched junction bases: 12. CDR3 length equals 16 residues. Per germline, CDR1 SGHVS and CDR2 FQNEAQ. CDR3 residues: CASSLRGAGVGKTQYF. Written as DNA, the CDR3 is TGTGCCAGCAGCTTAAGAGGGGCGGGAGTGGGCAAGACCCAGTACTTC.

This clonotype was seen ten or more times. This chain connects TRBV12-3 or TRBV12-4 to TRBJ1-2; a weak D match, TRBD1 (5 bases). CDR3 size: 16 residues. Trimming pared 4 bases from V and 0 bases from J, leaving 15 bases between. CDR3 sequence (DNA): TGTGCCAGCAGTTCTGTCGATGGGGCCACTAACTATGGCTACACCTTC. This sequence encodes CASSSVDGATNYGYTF.

This clonotype was counted many times. This sequence joins TRBV12-3 or TRBV12-4 and TRBJ2-5, with TRBD2 matching 11 bases. Unmatched junction bases numbered 12, after V lost 2 bases and J lost 4 bases. CDR3 size: 18 residues. The CDR3 here is CASSLRRTSGGGGETQYF. The CDR3 region has the DNA TGTGCCAGCAGTTTACGTCGAACTAGCGGGGGCGGAGGAGAGACCCAGTACTTC.

This clonotype was recorded many times. The chain is built from TRBV12-3 or TRBV12-4 and TRBJ2-2, with 9 bases identical to TRBD2. V shed 8 bases and J 5 bases; nucleotides not matched to a gene: 6. The CDR3 covers 14 residues. CDR3 DNA: TGTGCCAGCCAAGCGGGAGGACGGACCGGGGAGCTGTTTTTT. This encodes CASQAGGRTGELFF.